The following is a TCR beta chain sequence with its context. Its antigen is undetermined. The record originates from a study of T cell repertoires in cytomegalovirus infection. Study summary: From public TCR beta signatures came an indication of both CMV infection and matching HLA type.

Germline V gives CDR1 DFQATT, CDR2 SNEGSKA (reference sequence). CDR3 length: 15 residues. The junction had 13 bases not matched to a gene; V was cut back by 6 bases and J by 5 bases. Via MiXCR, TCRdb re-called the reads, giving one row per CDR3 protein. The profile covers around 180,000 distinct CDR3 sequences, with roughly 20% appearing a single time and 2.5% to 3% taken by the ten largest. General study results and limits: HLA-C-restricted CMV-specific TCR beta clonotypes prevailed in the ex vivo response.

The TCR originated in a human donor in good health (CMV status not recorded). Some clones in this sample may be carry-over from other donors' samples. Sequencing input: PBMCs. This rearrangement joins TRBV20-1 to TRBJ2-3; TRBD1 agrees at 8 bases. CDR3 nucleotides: TGCAGTGCCGGACCAGGGGGCGTTCGTGAAGATACGCAGTATTTT. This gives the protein CSAGPGGVREDTQYF.